The 3 T cell receptor beta chains below come from one sample, sequenced in a study of spatial heterogeneity in lung cancer. Study-wide points: Tracking of tumor mutation counts was seen in expanded intratumoral alpha and beta TCR counts.

TCRdb fed the 5' RACE reads into MiXCR, producing one record per CDR3 protein. The sample yields roughly 16,000 distinct CDR3 sequences, 6% to 7.5% seen once. No antigens are known for them. Sample time point: sample taken at primary tumor resection. The source was lung tumor tissue, collected at surgery. These receptors all stem from a female donor with early-stage non-small cell lung cancer.

This clonotype was found many times. Being off target in a library aimed at alpha chains, this beta chain has a size of little meaning. The chain is built from TRBV7-8 and TRBJ2-6; no definite D call. This CDR3 has 17 amino acids. The ends were cut back, 6 bases at V and 0 bases at J, with 15 bases in the middle. Germline V gene lookup returns CDR1 SGHVS and CDR2 FQNEAQ. Written as DNA, the CDR3 is TGTGCCAGCAGGGGGTCGCCCCCTTCCTCTGGGGCCAACGTCCTGACTTTC. This gives the protein CASRGSPPSSGANVLTF.

This clonotype was seen at least ten times. This beta chain is an off-target read within a library intended for alpha chains, so its frequency means little. The chain is built from TRBV5-1 and TRBJ2-3; 8 nucleotides line up with TRBD1. Trimming took 2 bases from V and 3 from J; bases not matched to a gene: 2. The CDR3 is 14 residues long. Germline V gene sequence: CDR1 SGHRS, CDR2 YFSETQ. The CDR3 region is CASSLQGGTDTQYF. For the CDR3, the DNA is TGCGCCAGCAGCTTACAGGGGGGAACAGATACGCAGTATTTT. The full variable domain, in which reference TRBV5-1 and TRBJ2-3 provide the parts outside the CDR3, is KAGVTQTPRYLIKTRGQQVTLSCSPISGHRSVSWYQQTPGQGLQFLFEYFSETQRNKGNFPGRFSGRQFSNSRSEMNVSTLELGDSALYLCASSLQGGTDTQYFGPGTRLTVL.

Many counts were recorded for this clonotype. At one of its ends the junction is not consistent with the germline gene, which may arise from a read error. This beta chain was picked up by a library intended for alpha chains and is off target, so its count carries little meaning. The V gene is TRBV10-3, the J gene TRBJ2-1, with D uncertain. The CDR3 has 11 residues. CDR1 is ENHRY, CDR2 SYGVKD, per germline. CDR3 residues: CAIRESAEQFF. CDR3 in DNA: TGTGCCATCAGAGAGTCGGCAGAGCAGTTCTTC.